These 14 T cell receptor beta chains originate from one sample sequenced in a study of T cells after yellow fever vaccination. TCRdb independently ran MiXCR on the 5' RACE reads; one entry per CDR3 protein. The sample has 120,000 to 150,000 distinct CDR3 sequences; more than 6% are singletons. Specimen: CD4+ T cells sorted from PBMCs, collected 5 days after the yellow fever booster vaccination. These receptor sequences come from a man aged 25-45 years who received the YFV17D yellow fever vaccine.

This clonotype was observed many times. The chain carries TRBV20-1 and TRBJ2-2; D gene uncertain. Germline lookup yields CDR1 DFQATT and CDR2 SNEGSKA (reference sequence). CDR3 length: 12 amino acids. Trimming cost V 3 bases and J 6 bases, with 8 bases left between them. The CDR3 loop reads CSARDAPGELFF. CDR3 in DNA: TGCAGTGCTAGGGACGCCCCCGGGGAGCTGTTTTTT.

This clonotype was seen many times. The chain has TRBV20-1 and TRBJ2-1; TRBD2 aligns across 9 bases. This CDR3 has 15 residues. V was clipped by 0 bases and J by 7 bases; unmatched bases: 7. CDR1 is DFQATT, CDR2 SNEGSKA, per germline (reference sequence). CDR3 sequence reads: CSARDPIAGVNEQFF. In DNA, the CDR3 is TGCAGTGCTAGAGACCCAATAGCGGGAGTAAATGAGCAGTTCTTC.

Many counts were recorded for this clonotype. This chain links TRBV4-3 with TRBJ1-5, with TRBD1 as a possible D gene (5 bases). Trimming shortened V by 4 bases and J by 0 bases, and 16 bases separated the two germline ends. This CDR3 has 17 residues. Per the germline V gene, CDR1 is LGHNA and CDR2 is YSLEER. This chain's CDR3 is CASSPTPGGYSNQPQHF. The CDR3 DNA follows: TGCGCCAGCAGCCCCACCCCTGGGGGGTATAGCAATCAGCCCCAGCATTTT.

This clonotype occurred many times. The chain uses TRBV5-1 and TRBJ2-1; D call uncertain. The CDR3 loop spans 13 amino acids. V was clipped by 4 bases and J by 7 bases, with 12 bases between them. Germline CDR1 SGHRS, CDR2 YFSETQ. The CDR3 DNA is TGCGCCAGCAGCGGGTCTACTCTAAATGAGCAGTTCTTC. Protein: CASSGSTLNEQFF.

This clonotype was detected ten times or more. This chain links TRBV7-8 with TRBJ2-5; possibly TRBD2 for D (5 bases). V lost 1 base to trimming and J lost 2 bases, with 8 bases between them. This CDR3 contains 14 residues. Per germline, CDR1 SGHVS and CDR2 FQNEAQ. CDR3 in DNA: TGTGCCAGCAGCTTAGGTAGCGTACAAGAGACCCAGTACTTC. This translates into CASSLGSVQETQYF.

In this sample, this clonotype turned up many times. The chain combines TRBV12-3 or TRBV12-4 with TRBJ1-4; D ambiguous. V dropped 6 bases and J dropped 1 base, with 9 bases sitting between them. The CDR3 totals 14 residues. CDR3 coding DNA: TGTGCCAGCAGAACCAGCGGAACTAATGAAAAACTGTTTTTT. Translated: CASRTSGTNEKLFF.

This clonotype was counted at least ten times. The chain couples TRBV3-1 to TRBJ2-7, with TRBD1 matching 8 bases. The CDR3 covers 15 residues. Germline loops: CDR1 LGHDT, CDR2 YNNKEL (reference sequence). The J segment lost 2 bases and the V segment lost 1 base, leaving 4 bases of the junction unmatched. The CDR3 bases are TGTGCCAGCAGCCAAGGGACAGGGAGAACCTACGAGCAGTACTTC. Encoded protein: CASSQGTGRTYEQYF.

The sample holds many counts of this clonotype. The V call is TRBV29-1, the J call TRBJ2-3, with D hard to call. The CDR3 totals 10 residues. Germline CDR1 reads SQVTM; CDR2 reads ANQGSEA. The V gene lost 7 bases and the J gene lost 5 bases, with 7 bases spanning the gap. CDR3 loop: CSAKEDTQYF. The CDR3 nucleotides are TGCAGCGCAAAAGAAGATACGCAGTATTTT.

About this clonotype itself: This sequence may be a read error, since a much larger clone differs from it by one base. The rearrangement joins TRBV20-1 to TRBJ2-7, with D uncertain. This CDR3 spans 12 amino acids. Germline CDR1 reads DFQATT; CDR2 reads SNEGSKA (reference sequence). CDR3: CRARDITYEQYF. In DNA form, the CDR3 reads TGCAGAGCTAGAGATATCACCTACGAGCAGTACTTC.

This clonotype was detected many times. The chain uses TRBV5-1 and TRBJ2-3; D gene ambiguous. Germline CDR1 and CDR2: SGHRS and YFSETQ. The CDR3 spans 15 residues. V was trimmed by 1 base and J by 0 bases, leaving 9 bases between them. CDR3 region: CASSLQTASTDTQYF. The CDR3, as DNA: TGCGCCAGCAGCTTGCAGACGGCTAGCACAGATACGCAGTATTTT.

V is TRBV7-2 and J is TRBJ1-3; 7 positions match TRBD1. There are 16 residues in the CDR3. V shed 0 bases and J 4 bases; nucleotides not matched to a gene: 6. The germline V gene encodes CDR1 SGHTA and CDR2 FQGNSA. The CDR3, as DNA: TGTGCCAGCAGCTTAGCCCTTGACAGGGCCGGAAACACCATATATTTT. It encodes CASSLALDRAGNTIYF.

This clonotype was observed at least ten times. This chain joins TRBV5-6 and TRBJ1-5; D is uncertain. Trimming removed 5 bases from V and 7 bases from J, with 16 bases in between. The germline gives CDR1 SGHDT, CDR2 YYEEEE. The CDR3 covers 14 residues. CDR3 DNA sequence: TGTGCCAGCAGTACCGCAATGATCGGCCAGCCCCAGCATTTT. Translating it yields CASSTAMIGQPQHF.

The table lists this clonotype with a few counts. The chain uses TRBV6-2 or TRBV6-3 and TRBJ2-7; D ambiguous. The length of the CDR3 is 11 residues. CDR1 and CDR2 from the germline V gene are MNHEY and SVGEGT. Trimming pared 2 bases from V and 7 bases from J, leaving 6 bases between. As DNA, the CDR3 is TGTGCCAGCAGTTACCCAACGGAGCAGTACTTC. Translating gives CASSYPTEQYF.

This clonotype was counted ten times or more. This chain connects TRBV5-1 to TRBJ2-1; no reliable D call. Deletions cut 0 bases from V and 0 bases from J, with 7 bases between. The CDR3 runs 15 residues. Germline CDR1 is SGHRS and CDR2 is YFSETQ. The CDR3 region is CASSLALISYNEQFF. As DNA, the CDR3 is TGCGCCAGCAGCTTGGCCTTGATCTCCTACAATGAGCAGTTCTTC.